The TCR beta chain described here comes from a study of blood T cell repertoires in COVID-19. Across the whole study: Specimens from acute and convalescent COVID-19 originated in the United States, Italy and Spain. In each case, the material was cDNA or gDNA derived from T cells, B-cell-depleted T cells, or PBMCs.

Per the original methods: Reference gene primer amplification yielded estimated nucleated cell counts. This table comes from immunoSEQ multiplex PCR, and its TCRdb copy is limited to in-frame clones, with some not included. V, J and clone size are taken as reported in that table, and D and trimming were inferred from the DNA itself. In the table there are about 200,000 clones, under 90% of which are singletons. The length of the CDR3 is 16 residues. Germline CDR1 SEHNR, CDR2 FQNEAQ (reference sequence). Trimming took 5 bases from V and 0 from J, leaving 14 bases between them. This clone was picked up many times.

The source is a man in his 60s who had recovered from COVID-19. Sequencing was carried out using peripheral blood. The rearrangement links TRBV7-9 to TRBJ1-3, with D perhaps TRBD1 (5 bases). In nucleotides, the CDR3 is TGTGCCAGCAGCCCCAAGACAGATTCCTCTGGAAACACCATATATTTT. Its protein product is CASSPKTDSSGNTIYF. Together with reference TRBV7-9 and TRBJ1-3, the CDR3 gives the full variable domain: DTGVSQNPRHKITKRGQNVTFRCDPISEHNRLYWYRQTLGQGPEFLTYFQNEAQLEKSRLLSDRFSAERPKGSFSTLEIQRTEQGDSAMYLCASSPKTDSSGNTIYFGEGSWLTVV.